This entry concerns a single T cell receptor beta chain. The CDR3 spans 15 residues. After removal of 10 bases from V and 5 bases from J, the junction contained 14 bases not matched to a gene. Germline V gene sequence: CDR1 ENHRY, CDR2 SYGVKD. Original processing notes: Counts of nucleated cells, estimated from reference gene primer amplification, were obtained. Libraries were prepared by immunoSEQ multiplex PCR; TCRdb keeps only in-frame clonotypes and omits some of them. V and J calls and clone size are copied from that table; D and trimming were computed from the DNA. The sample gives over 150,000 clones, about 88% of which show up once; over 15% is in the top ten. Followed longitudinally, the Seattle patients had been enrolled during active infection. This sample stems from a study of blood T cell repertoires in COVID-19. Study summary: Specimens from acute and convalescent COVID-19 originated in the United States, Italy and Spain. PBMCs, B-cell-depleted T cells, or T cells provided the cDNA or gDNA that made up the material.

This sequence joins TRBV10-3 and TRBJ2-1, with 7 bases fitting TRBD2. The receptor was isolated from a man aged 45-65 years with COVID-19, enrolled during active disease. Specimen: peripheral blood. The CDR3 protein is CATVWAAGANNEQFF. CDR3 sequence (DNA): TGTGCCACCGTCTGGGCGGCGGGAGCCAACAATGAGCAGTTCTTC.